This TCR beta chain was obtained from a study of T-cell memory formation after mild COVID-19. This clonotype was observed at least ten times. Germline loops: CDR1 SGHTA, CDR2 FQGNSA. V dropped 4 bases and J dropped 2 bases, with 16 bases sitting between them. This CDR3 is 16 amino acids long. Constant-segment primers were used for 5'RACE, and the resulting TCR alpha and TCR beta cDNA libraries carried sample barcodes and UMIs. From the 5' RACE reads, TCRdb called clonotypes with MiXCR, one entry per CDR3 protein. The sample consists of 35,000 to 50,000 distinct CDR3 sequences, approximately 9.7% of them appearing once.

The source is an adult woman who had mild COVID-19 (a few samples of this study predate the infection). Cell type and time point are not known. The genes are TRBV7-2 and TRBJ2-3; D possibly matches TRBD1 or TRBD2 (5 bases each). The sample consisted of PBMCs or a T cell subset sorted from them (not recorded which). This CDR3 reads CASSSRRDAYTDTQYF. As DNA, the CDR3 is TGTGCCAGCAGCTCACGTCGGGACGCATACACAGATACGCAGTATTTT.